Following are 31 T cell receptor beta chains from one sample sequenced in a study of regulatory T cells in long-lasting Graves disease. The time point was: persistent/refractory GD, antithyroid drugs over 5 years with positive TRAb. With RNA extracted from PBMCs as input, the TCR library was made. Construction of the TCR beta libraries employed iRepertoire HTBI primers in conjunction with Arm-PCR of CDR3 regions. MiXCR was run by TCRdb on the multiplex PCR reads, yielding one entry per CDR3 protein. The top ten clones hold around 12% of a sample with hundreds of thousands of distinct CDR3 sequences, approximately 23% of them seen once. Sample: peripheral blood mononuclear cells (PBMCs), taken when the disease was refractory, from a patient treated with antithyroid drugs. These receptors came from a female donor with Graves disease.

The J gene is TRBJ2-7, the V gene TRBV7-2; 12 bases are shared with TRBD1. The trim removed 5 bases at V and 7 bases at J, leaving 9 bases unmatched. The CDR3 covers 15 residues. CDR1 and CDR2 from the germline V gene are SGHTA and FQGNSA. The CDR3 here is CASSLLGQGAREQYF. Here the CDR3 DNA reads TGTGCCAGCAGCCTCTTGGGACAGGGGGCCCGGGAGCAGTACTTC. Variable domain in full (rest from reference TRBV7-2 and TRBJ2-7): GAGVSQSPSNKVTEKGKDVELRCDPISGHTALYWYRQSLGQGLEFLIYFQGNSAPDKSGLPSDRFSAERTGGSVSTLTIQRTQQEDSAVYLCASSLLGQGAREQYFGPGTRLTVT.

Points on this clonotype: With a much larger clone just one base away, this may be a read error. The V call is TRBV12-3 or TRBV12-4, the J call TRBJ1-2; 8 bases are a match to TRBD1. This CDR3 comprises 15 residues. The CDR3 here is CAGSPWEQGARGYTF. The CDR3 bases are TGTGCCGGCAGCCCCTGGGAGCAGGGGGCGCGAGGCTACACCTTC.

This clonotype was seen a handful of times. The V gene is TRBV29-1, the J gene TRBJ2-3; 13 bases align to TRBD2. With 6 bases clipped from V and 5 bases from J, the junction kept 5 bases outside the gene matches. The CDR3 has 14 amino acids. The germline CDR1 and CDR2 sequences are SQVTM and ANQGSEA. The CDR3 protein is CSVETSGGGDTQYF. The CDR3, as DNA: TGCAGCGTAGAAACTAGCGGGGGGGGAGATACGCAGTATTTT.

V and J are TRBV4-2 and TRBJ1-6, with 10 bases lining up with TRBD1. The CDR3 sequence is 15 residues long. V lost 2 bases and J lost 7; bases outside the gene matches: 2. Germline lookup yields CDR1 LGHNA and CDR2 YNFKEQ. CDR3 in amino acids: CASSQLGQGNSPLHF. The CDR3 nucleotides read TGTGCCAGCAGCCAATTGGGACAGGGGAATTCACCCCTCCACTTT.

This clonotype has a count of ten or more. This sequence joins TRBV12-3 or TRBV12-4 and TRBJ2-5; 7 nucleotides align to TRBD1. The V gene end was trimmed by 2 bases and the J gene end by 3 bases; junction bases not matched to a gene: 3. The CDR3 is 14 amino acids. CDR3 residues: CASSLRQGEETQYF. The CDR3 coding sequence is TGTGCCAGCAGTTTAAGGCAGGGGGAAGAGACCCAGTACTTC.

The rearrangement uses TRBV6-1 and TRBJ1-1; 7 positions agree with TRBD1. This CDR3 spans 15 amino acids. The J segment lost 1 base and the V segment lost 6 bases, leaving 8 bases of the junction unmatched. Germline lookup yields CDR1 MNHNS and CDR2 SASEGT. The CDR3 here is CASRPGQPQNTEAFF. CDR3 nucleotide sequence: TGTGCCAGCAGACCGGGACAGCCTCAGAACACTGAAGCTTTCTTT.

This clonotype appeared many times. CDR3 in amino acids: CSLNYRREQYF. The CDR3, as DNA: TGCAGTCTCAATTACCGTCGCGAGCAGTACTTC. The J gene is TRBJ2-7, the V gene TRBV20-1; no reliable D call. Looked up from germline, CDR1 is DFQATT and CDR2 is SNEGSKA (reference sequence). This CDR3 spans 11 amino acids. V dropped 8 bases and J dropped 6 bases, with 14 bases sitting between them.

Many counts were recorded for this clonotype. V is TRBV28 and J is TRBJ1-5, with D unresolved. The V end was cut by 2 bases, the J end by 0 bases, with 11 bases between. The CDR3 covers 16 residues. Per germline, CDR1 MDHEN and CDR2 SYDVKM. In nucleotides, the CDR3 is TGTGCCAGCAGTTTAAGAGGGATCTATAGCAATCAGCCCCAGCATTTT. Translation: CASSLRGIYSNQPQHF.

The sample holds many counts of this clonotype. The chain recombines TRBV28 with TRBJ2-5, with D tentatively TRBD1 (5 bases). V dropped 3 bases and J dropped 5 bases, with 22 bases sitting between them. This CDR3 spans 17 amino acids. Germline CDR1 and CDR2: MDHEN and SYDVKM. CDR3 DNA: TGTGCCAGCAGTTTGCTCCACTCCAGGGTCAAGGAGGAGACCCAGTACTTC. It codes for CASSLLHSRVKEETQYF.

This clonotype has a single count. A read error may be the cause here, since a much bigger clone is one base away. The rearrangement uses TRBV7-2 and TRBJ1-1; D is uncertain. CDR1 is SGHTA, CDR2 FQGNSA, per germline. The CDR3 runs 13 residues. CDR3 nucleotides: TGTGCCAGCAGCTTTATCGAGAACACTGAAGCTCTCTTT. The encoded protein is CASSFIENTEALF.

Notes on this clonotype: Since a much larger clone is just one base distant, this may be a read error. The chain employs TRBV7-2 and TRBJ1-5, with 9 bases fitting TRBD1. The V segment lost 7 bases and the J segment 0 bases; nucleotides outside the gene matches: 4. The CDR3 loop spans 15 amino acids. Germline assignment: CDR1 SGHTA and CDR2 FQGNSA. In nucleotides, the CDR3 is TGTGCCAGCACCCGGACAGGGGTTAGCAATCAGCCCCAGCATTTT. Translated: CASTRTGVSNQPQHF.

The chain links TRBV6-1 to TRBJ2-7; D is unclear. This CDR3 is built from 13 residues. Trimming pared 3 bases from V and 6 bases from J, leaving 12 bases between. The germline CDR1 and CDR2 sequences are MNHNS and SASEGT. This CDR3 is CASSDLFRGEQYF. CDR3 nucleotide sequence: TGTGCCAGCAGTGACCTCTTCAGAGGCGAGCAGTACTTC.

This clonotype has more than one count but fewer than ten. The chain carries TRBV7-2 and TRBJ2-7, with 7 positions matching TRBD1. V lost 1 base to trimming and J lost 9 bases; unmatched junction nucleotides: 15. There are 16 residues in the CDR3. From germline, CDR1 is SGHTA and CDR2 FQGNSA. CDR3 amino acids: CASSLDPGQARDRQYF. The CDR3 DNA follows: TGTGCCAGCAGCTTAGATCCAGGACAGGCCCGTGATAGGCAGTACTTC.

The V gene is TRBV18, the J gene TRBJ2-7; D gene unclear. The CDR3 totals 15 residues. With 3 bases removed from V and 6 bases from J, the gap between germline ends came to 18 bases. CDR1 and CDR2 from the germline V gene are KGHSH and LQKENI. The CDR3 nucleotides read TGTGCCAGCTCACCTCTTGGAGACGGACCTCGCGAGCAGTACTTC. This gives the protein CASSPLGDGPREQYF.

This clonotype was detected ten times or more. This sequence joins TRBV13 and TRBJ2-5; the match to TRBD2 covers 10 bases. The length of the CDR3 is 16 residues. From germline, CDR1 is PRHDT and CDR2 FYEKMQ (reference sequence). Unmatched junction bases numbered 11, after V lost 5 bases and J lost 5 bases. CDR3 region: CASSGRTSGPGETQYF. CDR3 DNA: TGTGCCAGCAGCGGGCGGACTAGCGGACCAGGGGAGACCCAGTACTTC.

Ten or more counts support this clonotype. V and J are TRBV28 and TRBJ2-4; unclear D gene. The CDR3 contains 16 residues. Trimming stripped 5 bases from V and 1 base from J, with 15 bases between. Germline V gene sequence: CDR1 MDHEN, CDR2 SYDVKM. CDR3 in amino acids: CASSPSPVPAKNIQYF. The CDR3 bases are TGTGCCAGCAGTCCATCCCCGGTACCCGCCAAAAACATTCAGTACTTC. The full variable domain, with the rest looked up from reference TRBV28 and TRBJ2-4, is DVKVTQSSRYLVKRTGEKVFLECVQDMDHENMFWYRQDPGLGLRLIYFSYDVKMKEKGDIPEGYSVSREKKERFSLILESASTNQTSMYLCASSPSPVPAKNIQYFGAGTRLSVL.

This sequence joins TRBV5-1 and TRBJ1-5; 8 nucleotides align to TRBD1. V lost 1 base and J lost 2; bases outside the gene matches: 2. Germline V gene sequence: CDR1 SGHRS, CDR2 YFSETQ. CDR3 length: 15 amino acids. CDR3 amino acids: CASSLLGQGNQPQHF. As DNA, the CDR3 is TGCGCCAGCAGCTTGTTGGGACAGGGCAATCAGCCCCAGCATTTT.

The chain uses TRBV24-1 and TRBJ2-3; no clear D gene. There are 12 residues in the CDR3. Deletions cut 9 bases from V and 2 bases from J, with 8 bases between. Germline CDR1 and CDR2: KGHDR and SFDVKD. This CDR3 reads CATGPNTDTQYF. CDR3 nucleotide sequence: TGTGCCACCGGCCCGAACACAGATACGCAGTATTTT.

The chain links TRBV19 to TRBJ2-7; D is unclear. The length of the CDR3 is 13 residues. With 3 bases removed from V and 3 bases from J, the gap between germline ends came to 9 bases. In germline, CDR1 is LNHDA, CDR2 SQIVND (reference sequence). The CDR3 loop reads CASSMRQNYEQYF. The CDR3 coding sequence is TGTGCCAGTAGTATGCGGCAGAACTACGAGCAGTACTTC.

This clonotype was seen ten or more times. The chain uses TRBV6-5 and TRBJ1-1, with D unclear. Trimming removed 0 bases at V and 9 bases at J, with 17 bases between. The CDR3 loop spans 15 amino acids. Looked up from germline, CDR1 is MNHEY and CDR2 is SVGAGI. The chain's CDR3 is CASSYSQTPETQAFF. The CDR3 DNA reads TGTGCCAGCAGTTACTCACAGACTCCCGAGACCCAAGCTTTCTTT.

Written as DNA, the CDR3 is TGTGCCAGCAGCCCCCGCTCGAGGGACTATGGCTACACCTTC. Protein sequence: CASSPRSRDYGYTF. The chain uses TRBV7-6 and TRBJ1-2; D is ambiguous. Germline CDR1 is SGHVS and CDR2 is FNYEAQ. The CDR3 consists of 14 residues. The V gene lost 5 bases and the J gene lost 3 bases, with 13 bases spanning the gap.

The chain joins TRBV7-6 to TRBJ2-7; possible D gene TRBD2, 5 bases. The CDR3 runs to 15 residues. The germline V gene has CDR1 SGHVS and CDR2 FNYEAQ. The V end lost 1 base, the J end lost 3 bases, and 13 bases lay between the germline ends. CDR3 region: CASSLDRDRIYEQYF. The DNA for the CDR3 is TGTGCCAGCAGCTTAGATCGGGATAGAATCTACGAGCAGTACTTC. The full variable domain, rest sourced from reference TRBV7-6 and TRBJ2-7, is GAGVSQSPRYKVTKRGQDVALRCDPISGHVSLYWYRQALGQGPEFLTYFNYEAQQDKSGLPNDRFSAERPEGSISTLTIQRTEQRDSAMYRCASSLDRDRIYEQYFGPGTRLTVT.

The J gene is TRBJ2-5, the V gene TRBV7-9; D not certain. V was pared by 6 bases and J by 7 bases, with 18 bases between. This CDR3 spans 14 amino acids. Germline CDR1 and CDR2: SEHNR and FQNEAQ (reference sequence). The CDR3 loop is CASSYGRRFWTQYF. The CDR3 coding sequence is TGTGCCAGCAGTTACGGGCGGCGATTTTGGACCCAGTACTTC.

This clonotype was seen repeatedly, ten times or more. The chain joins TRBV6-1 to TRBJ1-1; D gene uncertain. The CDR3 has 13 amino acids. V lost 8 bases, J lost 1 base, and 11 bases lay in between. Germline V gene lookup returns CDR1 MNHNS and CDR2 SASEGT. The CDR3 sequence is CASGRQTNTEAFF. The CDR3 region has the DNA TGTGCCAGCGGACGACAAACGAACACTGAAGCTTTCTTT.

This clonotype was recorded at least ten times. The rearrangement links TRBV2 to TRBJ2-2, with D unclear. Germline V CDR1 and CDR2: SNHLY, FYNNEI. This CDR3 spans 13 amino acids. With 4 bases removed from V and 3 bases from J, the gap between germline ends came to 6 bases. The CDR3 spells CASSVQDTGELFF. CDR3 in DNA: TGTGCCAGCAGTGTGCAGGACACCGGGGAGCTGTTTTTT. Complete variable domain (other parts from reference TRBV2 and TRBJ2-2): EPEVTQTPSHQVTQMGQEVILRCVPISNHLYFYWYRQILGQKVEFLVSFYNNEISEKSEIFDDQFSVERPDGSNFTLKIRSTKLEDSAMYFCASSVQDTGELFFGEGSRLTVL.

This clonotype was seen repeatedly, ten times or more. The chain couples TRBV2 to TRBJ2-5; D not resolved. The CDR3 length is 13 residues. V dropped 3 bases and J dropped 1 base, with 6 bases sitting between them. CDR1 is SNHLY and CDR2 is FYNNEI in the germline V gene. CDR3 nucleotide sequence: TGTGCCAGCAGTGATCATCCCCAAGAGACCCAGTACTTC. Translation gives CASSDHPQETQYF.

This clonotype has ten or more counts. J is TRBJ2-7 and V is TRBV7-3; the match to TRBD2 covers 12 bases. Trimming took 0 bases from V and 4 from J; bases not matched to a gene: 7. The CDR3 has 17 residues. Germline CDR1 and CDR2: SGHTA and FQGTGA. CDR3 in DNA: TGTGCCAGCAGCTTAACGGCTAGCGGGGGGGCTTGGTACGAGCAGTACTTC. It codes for CASSLTASGGAWYEQYF.

The chain joins TRBV10-3 to TRBJ1-3; TRBD1 aligns across 9 bases. The CDR3 is 14 residues long. V lost 10 bases and J lost 2; bases outside the gene matches: 6. The germline CDR1 and CDR2 sequences are ENHRY and SYGVKD. CDR3 loop: CATLQGATGNTIYF. DNA for the CDR3: TGTGCCACCTTACAGGGGGCTACTGGAAACACCATATATTTT.

The J gene is TRBJ2-7, the V gene TRBV28; 11 bases match TRBD2. The germline CDR1 and CDR2 sequences are MDHEN and SYDVKM. The V segment lost 4 bases and the J segment 5 bases; nucleotides outside the gene matches: 7. The CDR3 runs 15 residues. Written as DNA, the CDR3 is TGTGCCAGCAGTTCGCCGACTAGCGGGGCTCACGAGCAGTACTTC. Translating gives CASSSPTSGAHEQYF. The entire variable domain, with the rest obtained from reference TRBV28 and TRBJ2-7, is as follows: DVKVTQSSRYLVKRTGEKVFLECVQDMDHENMFWYRQDPGLGLRLIYFSYDVKMKEKGDIPEGYSVSREKKERFSLILESASTNQTSMYLCASSSPTSGAHEQYFGPGTRLTVT.

With respect to this clonotype: Its ends do not fully match the called genes, so a read error is possible. The chain recombines TRBV6-2 or TRBV6-3 with TRBJ1-1; D gene ambiguous. In germline, CDR1 is MNHEY, CDR2 SVGEGT. CDR3 length: 14 residues. In DNA form, the CDR3 reads TGTACCAGCAGCCGATGGACGGGCAGTACTGAAGCTTTCTTT. The encoded protein is CTSSRWTGSTEAFF.

The CDR3: CASSLGGRYNEQFF. As DNA, the CDR3 is TGTGCCAGCAGCTTGGGGGGGAGGTACAATGAGCAGTTCTTC. J is TRBJ2-1 and V is TRBV11-1, with 7 positions matching TRBD2. The CDR3 length is 14 residues. Trimming took 3 bases from V and 4 from J; bases not matched to a gene: 3. Germline V CDR1 and CDR2: SGHAT, FQDESV (reference sequence).